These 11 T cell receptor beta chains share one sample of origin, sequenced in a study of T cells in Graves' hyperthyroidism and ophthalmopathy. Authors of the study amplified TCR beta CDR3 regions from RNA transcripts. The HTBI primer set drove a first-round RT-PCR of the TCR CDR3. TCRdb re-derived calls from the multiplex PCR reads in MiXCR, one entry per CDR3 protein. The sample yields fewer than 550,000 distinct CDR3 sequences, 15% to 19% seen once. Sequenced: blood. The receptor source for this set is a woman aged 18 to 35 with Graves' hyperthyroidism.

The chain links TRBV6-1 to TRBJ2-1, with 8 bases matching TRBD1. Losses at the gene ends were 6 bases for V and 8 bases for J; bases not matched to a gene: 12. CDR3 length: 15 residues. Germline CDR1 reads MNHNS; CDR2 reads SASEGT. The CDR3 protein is CASRISSGGSYEQFF. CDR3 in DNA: TGTGCCAGCAGAATTAGCTCAGGGGGCTCTTATGAGCAGTTCTTC.

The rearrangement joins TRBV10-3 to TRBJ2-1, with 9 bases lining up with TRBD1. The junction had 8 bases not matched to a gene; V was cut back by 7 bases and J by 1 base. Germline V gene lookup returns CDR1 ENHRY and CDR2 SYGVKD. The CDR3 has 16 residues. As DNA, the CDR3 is TGTGCCATCAAGACAGGGGGACCGCTATCCTACAATGAGCAGTTCTTC. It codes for CAIKTGGPLSYNEQFF.

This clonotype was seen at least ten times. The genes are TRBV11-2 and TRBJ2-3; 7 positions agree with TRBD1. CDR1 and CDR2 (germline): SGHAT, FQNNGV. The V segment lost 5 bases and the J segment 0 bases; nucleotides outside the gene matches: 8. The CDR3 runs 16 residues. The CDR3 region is CASSPIMTGSTDTQYF. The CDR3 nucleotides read TGTGCCAGCAGCCCCATAATGACAGGGAGCACAGATACGCAGTATTTT.

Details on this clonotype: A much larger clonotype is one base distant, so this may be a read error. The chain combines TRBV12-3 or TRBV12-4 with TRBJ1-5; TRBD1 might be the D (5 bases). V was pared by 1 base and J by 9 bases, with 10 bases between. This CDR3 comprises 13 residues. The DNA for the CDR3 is TGTGCCAGCAGTTTAGGGAGGGGCGGGCCCCAGCATTTT. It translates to CASSLGRGGPQHF.

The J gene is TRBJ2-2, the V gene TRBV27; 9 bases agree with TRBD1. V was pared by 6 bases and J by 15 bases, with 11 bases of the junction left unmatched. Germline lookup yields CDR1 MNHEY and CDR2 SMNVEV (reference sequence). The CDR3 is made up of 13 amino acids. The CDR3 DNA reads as TGTGCCAGCAGCAACCGGGACAGGGCATTTATGTTTTTT. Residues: CASSNRDRAFMFF.

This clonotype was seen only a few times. CDR3 region: CASSPLGGRGEQFF. In nucleotides, the CDR3 is TGTGCCAGCAGTCCCCTGGGGGGCCGAGGTGAGCAGTTCTTC. The chain recombines TRBV12-3 or TRBV12-4 with TRBJ2-1; D possibly uses TRBD1 or TRBD2 (6 bases each). The V and J ends lost 5 bases and 9 bases respectively, with 17 bases between them. This CDR3 comprises 14 residues.

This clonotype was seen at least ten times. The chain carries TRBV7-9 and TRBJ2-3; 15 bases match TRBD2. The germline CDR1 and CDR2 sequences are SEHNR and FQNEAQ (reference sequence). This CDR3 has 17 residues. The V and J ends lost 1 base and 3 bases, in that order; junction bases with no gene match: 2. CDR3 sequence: CASSLGGLAGGTDTQYF. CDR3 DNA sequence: TGTGCCAGCAGCTTAGGTGGACTAGCGGGAGGGACAGATACGCAGTATTTT.

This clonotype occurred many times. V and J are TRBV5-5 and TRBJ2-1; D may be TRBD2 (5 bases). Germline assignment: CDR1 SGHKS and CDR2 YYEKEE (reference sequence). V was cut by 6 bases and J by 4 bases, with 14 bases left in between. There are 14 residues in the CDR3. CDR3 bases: TGTGCCAGCACCTGGGGAGATGATTACAATGAGCAGTTCTTC. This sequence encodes CASTWGDDYNEQFF. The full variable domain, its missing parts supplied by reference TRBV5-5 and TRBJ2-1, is DAGVTQSPTHLIKTRGQQVTLRCSPISGHKSVSWYQQVLGQGPQFIFQYYEKEERGRGNFPDRFSARQFPNYSSELNVNALLLGDSALYLCASTWGDDYNEQFFGPGTRLTVL.

The CDR3 coding sequence is TGTGCCAGCAGCGTAGGACAGGGAGGGGGTGAAGCTTTCTTT. Protein sequence: CASSVGQGGGEAFF. The rearrangement joins TRBV9 to TRBJ1-1; 7 nucleotides agree with TRBD1. Per germline, CDR1 SGDLS and CDR2 YYNGEE. With V trimmed by 0 bases and J by 7 bases, 6 bases remained unmatched. The length of the CDR3 is 14 residues.

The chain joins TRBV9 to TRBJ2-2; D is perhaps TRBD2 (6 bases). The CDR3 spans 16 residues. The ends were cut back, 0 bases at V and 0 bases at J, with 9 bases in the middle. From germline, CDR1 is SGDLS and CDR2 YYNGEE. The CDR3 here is CASSVATGANTGELFF. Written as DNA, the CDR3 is TGTGCCAGCAGCGTAGCTACGGGGGCGAACACCGGGGAGCTGTTTTTT.

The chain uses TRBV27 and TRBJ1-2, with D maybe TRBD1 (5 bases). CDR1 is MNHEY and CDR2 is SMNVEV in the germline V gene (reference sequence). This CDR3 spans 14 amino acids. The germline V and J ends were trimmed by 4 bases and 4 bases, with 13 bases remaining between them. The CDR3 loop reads CASSSGSGLYGYTF. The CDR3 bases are TGTGCCAGCAGTTCCGGCTCGGGGCTCTATGGCTACACCTTC.